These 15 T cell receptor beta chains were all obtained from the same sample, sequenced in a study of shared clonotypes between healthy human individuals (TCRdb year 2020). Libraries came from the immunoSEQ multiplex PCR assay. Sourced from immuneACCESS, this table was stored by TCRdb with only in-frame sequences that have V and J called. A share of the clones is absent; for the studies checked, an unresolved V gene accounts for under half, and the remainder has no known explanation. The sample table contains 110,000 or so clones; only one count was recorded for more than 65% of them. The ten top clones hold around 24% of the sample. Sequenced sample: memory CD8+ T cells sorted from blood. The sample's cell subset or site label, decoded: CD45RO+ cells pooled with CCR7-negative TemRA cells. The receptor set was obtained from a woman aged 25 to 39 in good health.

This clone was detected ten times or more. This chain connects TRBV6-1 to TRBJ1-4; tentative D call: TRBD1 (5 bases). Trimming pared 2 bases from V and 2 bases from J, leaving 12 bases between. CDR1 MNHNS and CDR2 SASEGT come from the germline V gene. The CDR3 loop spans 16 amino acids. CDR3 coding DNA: TGTGCCAGCAGTGAACTGGGGGGGATTACTAATGAAAAACTGTTTTTT. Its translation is CASSELGGITNEKLFF.

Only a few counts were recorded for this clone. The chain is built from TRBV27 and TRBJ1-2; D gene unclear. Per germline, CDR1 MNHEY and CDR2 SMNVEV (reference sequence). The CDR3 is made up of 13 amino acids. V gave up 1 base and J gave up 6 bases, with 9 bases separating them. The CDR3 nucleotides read TGTGCCAGCAGTTTATTCGCAGACAATGGCTACACCTTC. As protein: CASSLFADNGYTF.

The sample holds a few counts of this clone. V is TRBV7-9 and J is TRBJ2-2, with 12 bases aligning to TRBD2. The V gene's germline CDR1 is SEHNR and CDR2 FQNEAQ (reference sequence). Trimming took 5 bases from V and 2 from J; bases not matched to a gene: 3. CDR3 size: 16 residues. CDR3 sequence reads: CASSAGLAGNTGELFF. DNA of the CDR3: TGTGCCAGCAGCGCAGGACTAGCGGGAAACACCGGGGAGCTGTTTTTT.

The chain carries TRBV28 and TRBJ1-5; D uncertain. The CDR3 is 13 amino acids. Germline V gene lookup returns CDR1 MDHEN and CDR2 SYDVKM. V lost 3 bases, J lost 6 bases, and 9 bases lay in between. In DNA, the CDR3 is TGTGCCAGCAGTTTGTATCTTGGTCAGCCCCAGCATTTT. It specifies CASSLYLGQPQHF.

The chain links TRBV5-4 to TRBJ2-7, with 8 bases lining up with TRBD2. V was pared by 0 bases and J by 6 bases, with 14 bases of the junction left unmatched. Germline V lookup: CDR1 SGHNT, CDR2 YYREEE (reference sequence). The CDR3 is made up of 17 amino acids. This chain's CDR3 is CASSLVSGTPAGVEQYF. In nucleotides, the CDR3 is TGTGCCAGCAGCTTGGTTAGCGGGACACCCGCGGGCGTCGAGCAGTACTTC.

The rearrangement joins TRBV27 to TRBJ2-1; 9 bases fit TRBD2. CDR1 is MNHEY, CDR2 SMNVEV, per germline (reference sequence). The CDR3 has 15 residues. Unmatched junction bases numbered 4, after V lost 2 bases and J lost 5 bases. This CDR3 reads CASSLVLAGNNEQFF. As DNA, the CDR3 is TGTGCCAGCAGTTTAGTCCTAGCGGGAAACAATGAGCAGTTCTTC.

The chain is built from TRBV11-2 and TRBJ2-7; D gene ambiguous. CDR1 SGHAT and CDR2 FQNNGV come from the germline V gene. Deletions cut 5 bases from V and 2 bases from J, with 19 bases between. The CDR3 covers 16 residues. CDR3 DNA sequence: TGTGCCAGCAGCGGCCTTCCCCGGGTCGGTCCCTACGAGCAGTACTTC. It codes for CASSGLPRVGPYEQYF.

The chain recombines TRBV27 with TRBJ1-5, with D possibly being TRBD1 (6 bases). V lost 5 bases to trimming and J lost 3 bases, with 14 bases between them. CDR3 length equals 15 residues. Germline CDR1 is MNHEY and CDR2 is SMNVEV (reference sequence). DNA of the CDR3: TGTGCCAGCAGTCTACGACAGGCGAACAATCAGCCCCAGCATTTT. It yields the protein CASSLRQANNQPQHF.

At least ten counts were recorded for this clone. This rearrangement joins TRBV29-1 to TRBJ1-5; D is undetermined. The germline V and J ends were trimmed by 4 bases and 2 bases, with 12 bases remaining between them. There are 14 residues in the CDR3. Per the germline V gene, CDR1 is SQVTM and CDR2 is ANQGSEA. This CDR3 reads CSVVEGAGNQPQHF. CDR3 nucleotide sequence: TGCAGCGTTGTAGAGGGCGCGGGCAATCAGCCCCAGCATTTT.

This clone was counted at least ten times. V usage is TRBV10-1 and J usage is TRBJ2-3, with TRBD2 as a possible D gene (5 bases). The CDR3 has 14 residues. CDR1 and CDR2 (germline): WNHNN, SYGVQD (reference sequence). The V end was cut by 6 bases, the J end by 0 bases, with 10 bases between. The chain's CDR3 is CASSKDSSTDTQYF. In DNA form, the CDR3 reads TGCGCCAGCAGCAAGGACTCAAGCACAGATACGCAGTATTTT.

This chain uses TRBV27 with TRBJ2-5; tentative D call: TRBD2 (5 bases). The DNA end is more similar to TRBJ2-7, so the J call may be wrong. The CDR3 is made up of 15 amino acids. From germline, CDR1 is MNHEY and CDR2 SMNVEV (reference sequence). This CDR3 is CASSPAATNSYEQYF. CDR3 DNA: TGTGCCAGCAGTCCGGCGGCGACTAATTCCTACGAGCAGTACTTC.

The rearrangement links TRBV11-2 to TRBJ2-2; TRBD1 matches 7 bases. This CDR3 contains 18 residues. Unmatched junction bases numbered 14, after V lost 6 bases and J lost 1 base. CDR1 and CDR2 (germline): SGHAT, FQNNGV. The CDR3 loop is CASRPYRTGQENTGELFF. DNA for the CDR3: TGTGCCAGCAGGCCCTACCGAACCGGACAGGAGAACACCGGGGAGCTGTTTTTT.

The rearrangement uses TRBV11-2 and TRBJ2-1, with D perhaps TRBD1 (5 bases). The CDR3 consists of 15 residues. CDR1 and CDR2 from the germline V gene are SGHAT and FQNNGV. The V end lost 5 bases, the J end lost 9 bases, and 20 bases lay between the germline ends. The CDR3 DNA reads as TGTGCCAGCAGCCCAGACAGTCCCAAGGGGATTGAGCAGTTCTTC. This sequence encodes CASSPDSPKGIEQFF.

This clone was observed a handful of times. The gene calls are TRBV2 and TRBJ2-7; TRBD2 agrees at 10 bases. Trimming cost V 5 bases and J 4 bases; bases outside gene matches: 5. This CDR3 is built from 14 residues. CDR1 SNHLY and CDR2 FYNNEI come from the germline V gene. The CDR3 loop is CASSPLAGAYEQYF. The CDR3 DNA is TGTGCCAGCAGTCCCCTAGCGGGAGCGTACGAGCAGTACTTC.

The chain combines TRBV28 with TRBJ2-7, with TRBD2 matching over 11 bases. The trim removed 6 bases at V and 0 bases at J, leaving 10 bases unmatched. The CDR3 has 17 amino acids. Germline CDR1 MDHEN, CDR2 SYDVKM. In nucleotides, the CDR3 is TGTGCCAGCAGCCAGGCCGCTAGCGGGAGGAGCTCCTACGAGCAGTACTTC. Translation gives CASSQAASGRSSYEQYF.